This T cell receptor beta chain was sequenced during a study of vaccination effects on CD4 cells after COVID-19. Clones were sequenced by immunoSEQ multiplex PCR, and TCRdb holds only the in-frame ones, with some missing. The sample shows just under 45,000 clones, about 80% of them seen only once. Sequencing was preceded by expansion of antigen-specific CD4+ T cells with viral peptide pools in the ViraFEST assay. The authors isolated CD4+ T cells after less than eleven days of culture. Neither prior SARS-CoV-2 infection nor positive nucleocapsid antibodies were present in the vaccine recipients. IL-2 medium took the place of half the medium on both days 3 and 7. Comment on this clone: Its target is unknown.

V shed 4 bases and J 0 bases; nucleotides not matched to a gene: 6. Germline V gene lookup returns CDR1 LGHDT and CDR2 YNNKEL (reference sequence). The CDR3 covers 16 residues. The sequenced sample was CD4+ T cells from PBMCs cultured with SARS-CoV-2 spike peptides, obtained before COVID-19 vaccination. The chain combines TRBV3-1 (or the pseudogene TRBV3-2) with TRBJ1-3; 7 nucleotides align to TRBD1. This sequence was found in a human donor who received a COVID-19 vaccine. CDR3 DNA sequence: TGTGCCAGCAGCCCTCACAGGGGTAACTCTGGAAACACCATATATTTT. This codes for CASSPHRGNSGNTIYF.